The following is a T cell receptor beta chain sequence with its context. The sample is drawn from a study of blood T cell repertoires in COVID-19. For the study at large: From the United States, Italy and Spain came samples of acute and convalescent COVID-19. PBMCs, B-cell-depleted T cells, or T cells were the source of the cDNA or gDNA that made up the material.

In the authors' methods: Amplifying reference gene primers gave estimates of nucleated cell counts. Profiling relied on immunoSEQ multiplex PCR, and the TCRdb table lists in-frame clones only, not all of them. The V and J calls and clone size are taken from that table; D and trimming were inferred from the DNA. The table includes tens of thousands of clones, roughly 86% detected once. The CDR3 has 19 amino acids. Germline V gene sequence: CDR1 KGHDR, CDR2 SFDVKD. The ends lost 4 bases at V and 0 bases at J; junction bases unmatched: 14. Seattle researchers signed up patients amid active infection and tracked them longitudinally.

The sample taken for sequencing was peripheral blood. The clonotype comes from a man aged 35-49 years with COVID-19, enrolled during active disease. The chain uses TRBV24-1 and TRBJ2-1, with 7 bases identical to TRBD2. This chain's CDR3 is CATSDSAGLHGSSYNEQFF. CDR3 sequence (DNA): TGTGCCACCAGTGACTCAGCGGGGCTACACGGAAGCTCCTACAATGAGCAGTTCTTC.